A selection of T cell receptor beta chains follows, all from one sample in a study of blood T cell repertoires in COVID-19. TCRdb's table, derived via immunoSEQ multiplex PCR, lists solely in-frame clones and lacks some. Here the sample spans some 110,000 clones, roughly 82% being singletons. Sequenced material: peripheral blood. The receptors were gathered from a man in his 60s with acute or convalescent COVID-19. Each CDR3 is given with its conserved first and last residue. A D gene is named only where the DNA matches it firmly. Not all rows give a size; the values are once, few, many and, for expanded clones, a class.

V gene	J gene	D gene	clone size	CDR3 DNA	CDR3 protein
TRBV6-6	TRBJ2-7	TRBD1	few	TGTGCCAGCAGTTCCCCGGGACAGGGTACCTACGAGCAGTACTTC	CASSSPGQGTYEQYF
TRBV6-5	TRBJ1-5	NA	NA	TGTGCCAGCAGTTACGACAAATCTTATCAGCCCCAGCATTTT	CASSYDKSYQPQHF
TRBV27	TRBJ2-2	TRBD2	NA	TGTGCCAGCAGTTTATTAGCCGGGACTAGCTCCGCCGGGGAGCTGTTTTTT	CASSLLAGTSSAGELFF
TRBV3-1/TRBV3-2	TRBJ1-2	TRBD1	NA	TGTGCCAGCAGCCCTACTCGGACAGGGACCGGCTACACCTTC	CASSPTRTGTGYTF
TRBV11-2	TRBJ1-5	NA	NA	TGTGCCAGCAGCTTAGATCACAGGGTAAGCAATCAGCCCCAGCATTTT	CASSLDHRVSNQPQHF
TRBV14	TRBJ2-1	NA	NA	TGTGCCAGCAGCCAAGTGTATATAGGGGTGGTAAATGAGCAGTTCTTC	CASSQVYIGVVNEQFF
TRBV4-1	TRBJ2-3	TRBD2	NA	TGCGCCAGCAGCCGGCTAGCGGGAGCAACAGATACGCAGTATTTT	CASSRLAGATDTQYF
TRBV7-6	TRBJ2-3	TRBD2	few	TGTGCCAGCAGCGCGGGGGGGGCTAGATCAGATACGCAGTATTTT	CASSAGGARSDTQYF
TRBV6-5	TRBJ1-5	NA	once	TGTGCCAGCAGTTTTGGCCAGGGGCTTGATCAGCCCCAGCATTTT	CASSFGQGLDQPQHF
TRBV4-1	TRBJ2-2	TRBD1	NA	TGCGCCAGCAGCCAAGAACAGGGGGCCAGCACCGGGGAGCTGTTTTTT	CASSQEQGASTGELFF
TRBV18	TRBJ2-1	TRBD1	once	TGTGCCAGCTCACCAGCAGGGGGCTGGGAGCAGTTCTTC	CASSPAGGWEQFF
TRBV5-1	TRBJ2-2	NA	NA	TGCGCCAGCAGCCTGCTATCCCGGCAGGGCGGGGAGCTGTTTTTT	CASSLLSRQGGELFF
TRBV6-2/TRBV6-3	TRBJ2-5	NA	NA	TGTGCCAGCAGTTACTCGAAGGTCAGCGGCCTCCAAGAGACCCAGTACTTC	CASSYSKVSGLQETQYF
TRBV5-1	TRBJ2-2	TRBD1	NA	TGCGCCAGCAGCTCCCGGACAGGGGCGGGCACCGGGGAGCTGTTTTTT	CASSSRTGAGTGELFF
TRBV12-2	TRBJ2-7	NA	NA	TGTGCAAGTCGCTCACTCCGAAAACGCCATGAGGAGGGGGAGCAGTACTTC	CASRSLRKRHEEGEQYF
TRBV10-3	TRBJ1-5	NA	NA	TGTGCCATCAGTGAGGGACTGGGAGAACAGCCCCAGCATTTT	CAISEGLGEQPQHF
TRBV12-5	TRBJ1-3	NA	NA	TGTGCTAGTGGTTTTCTGACCCAACTCCCTTCCCAGGGGTCGGCGCCTGGAAACACCATATATTTT	CASGFLTQLPSQGSAPGNTIYF
TRBV27	TRBJ1-6	NA	NA	TGTGCCAGCAGTTTGAACGGGGACTCCTATAATTCACCCCTCCACTTT	CASSLNGDSYNSPLHF
TRBV5-1	TRBJ1-6	NA	NA	TGCGCCAGCAGCTTGGACAGAAATTCACCCCTCCACTTT	CASSLDRNSPLHF
TRBV15	TRBJ2-1	TRBD1	NA	TGTGCCACCAGCAGACTGGGACAGAGCCCCTACAATGAGCAGTTCTTC	CATSRLGQSPYNEQFF
TRBV7-9	TRBJ2-1	TRBD2	NA	TGTGCCAGCAGCTCCCTTAGCGGGACTGGCCCCTACAATGAGCAGTTCTTC	CASSSLSGTGPYNEQFF
TRBV6-5	TRBJ1-5	TRBD1	NA	TGTGCCAGCAGCGGGACAGGGTACAATCAGCCCCAGCATTTT	CASSGTGYNQPQHF
TRBV6-4	TRBJ2-2	NA	NA	TGTGCCAGCAGTGACGGACAAGCGAACACCGGGGAGCTGTTTTTT	CASSDGQANTGELFF
TRBV19	TRBJ2-2	NA	NA	TGTGCCAGTAACTCGGGACTGATGAACACCGGGGAGCTGTTTTTT	CASNSGLMNTGELFF
TRBV5-4	TRBJ2-7	TRBD1	NA	TGTGCCAGCAGCTCCCTCGGGGACAGTCGGGAGCAGTACTTC	CASSSLGDSREQYF
TRBV5-1	TRBJ2-5	TRBD2	NA	TGCGCCAGCAGCCGGACTAGCGGGGGACTGAGTGAGACCCAGTACTTC	CASSRTSGGLSETQYF
TRBV5-1	TRBJ1-5	NA	NA	TGCGCCAGCAGCTCAGGGGTTGGCAATCAGCCCCAGCATTTT	CASSSGVGNQPQHF
TRBV11-2	TRBJ2-5	NA	NA	TGTGCCAGCAGCTTAGGAGGCCCCGCGGGGGAGACCCAGTACTTC	CASSLGGPAGETQYF
TRBV6-5	TRBJ2-3	NA	NA	TGTGCCAGCAGTTACGCGTCGCTAGGGGCAGATACGCAGTATTTT	CASSYASLGADTQYF
TRBV27	TRBJ2-2	TRBD1	NA	TGTGCCAGCAGTCCCCTCCGTTACAGGGGGAACACCGGGGAGCTGTTTTTT	CASSPLRYRGNTGELFF
TRBV5-1	TRBJ2-3	NA	NA	TGCGCCAGCAGCTTGGTTTTGGGGCGGACCACAGATACGCAGTATTTT	CASSLVLGRTTDTQYF
TRBV28	TRBJ2-3	TRBD1	NA	TGTGCCACCATGGACAGGGGGGGCACAGATACGCAGTATTTT	CATMDRGGTDTQYF
TRBV27	TRBJ1-2	TRBD1	NA	TGTGCCAGCAGTGTCCGACAGGGGGCGAGCGGCTACACCTTC	CASSVRQGASGYTF
TRBV6-2/TRBV6-3	TRBJ1-4	NA	NA	TGTGCCAGCAGCGCGAACAGAGACCCGAATGAAAAACTGTTTTTT	CASSANRDPNEKLFF
TRBV19	TRBJ1-5	NA	NA	TGTGCCAGTAGGTCGGCACAGGCGGGACAGCCCCAGCATTTT	CASRSAQAGQPQHF
TRBV4-1	TRBJ2-6	NA	NA	TGCGCCAGCAGCCACATCGGACAGCACCTCTCTGGGGCCAACGTCCTGACTTTC	CASSHIGQHLSGANVLTF
TRBV2	TRBJ2-3	TRBD2	NA	TGTGCCAGCGAGGGTCGAGCGGGAGGCGCAGATACGCAGTATTTT	CASEGRAGGADTQYF
TRBV28	TRBJ2-7	TRBD2	NA	TGTGCCAGCAGTTTATGGGCGACTAGCGGGGGTTACGAGCAGTACTTC	CASSLWATSGGYEQYF
TRBV4-3	TRBJ2-3	TRBD2	NA	TGCGCCAGCAGCCAAGTTGCGGGAGGGCCTGTAGATACGCAGTATTTT	CASSQVAGGPVDTQYF
TRBV11-3	TRBJ2-2	TRBD1	NA	TGTGCCAGCAGCTCATACGGACAGGTTCCCGGGGAGCTGTTTTTT	CASSSYGQVPGELFF
TRBV6-6	TRBJ1-4	TRBD1	NA	TGTGCCAGCGTAGGACAGGGGATTTTAACTAATGAAAAACTGTTTTTT	CASVGQGILTNEKLFF
TRBV7-2	TRBJ2-3	NA	NA	TGTGCCAGCGCTTCTAGCGTAGGTGGTACGCAGTATTTT	CASASSVGGTQYF
TRBV6-5	TRBJ1-1	NA	NA	TGTGCCAGCAGTTACGGATGGGACATGAACACTGAAGCTTTCTTT	CASSYGWDMNTEAFF
TRBV3-1/TRBV3-2	TRBJ1-6	TRBD1	NA	TGTGCCAGCAGCACCTCCACGGGACAGGGGAGTTCACCCCTCCACTTT	CASSTSTGQGSSPLHF
TRBV19	TRBJ2-1	NA	NA	TGTGCCAGTAGTGTTGGAGCGGGCCTCTCCTACAATGAGCAGTTCTTC	CASSVGAGLSYNEQFF
TRBV29-1	TRBJ1-1	NA	few	TGCAGCGTGGTATCTACGGACACTGAAGCTTTCTTT	CSVVSTDTEAFF
TRBV21-1	TRBJ1-3	NA	NA	TGTGCCAGCAGCAAAGAAGGGACAGCTTTCTCTGGAAACACCATATATTTT	CASSKEGTAFSGNTIYF
TRBV24-1	TRBJ2-1	NA	NA	TGTGCCACCAGTGGAATAGGGGACTACAATGAGCAGTTCTTC	CATSGIGDYNEQFF
TRBV20-1	TRBJ2-1	NA	once	TGCAGTGCTAGTGAGGGGGGGGAGCAGTTCTTC	CSASEGGEQFF